Each of the 21 T cell receptor beta chains below was sequenced from the same sample in a study of regulatory T cells in long-lasting Graves disease. TCRdb re-called the reads through MiXCR, storing one row per CDR3 protein. The data show some 980 distinct CDR3 sequences, about 91% seen once. RNA extracted from PBMCs served as the sequencing template. The specimen comprised peripheral blood mononuclear cells (PBMCs), sampled with antithyroid drug treatment, in newly diagnosed or persistent Graves disease (not recorded which). The receptors originated from a man aged 25-40 years with Graves disease.

V usage is TRBV5-6 and J usage is TRBJ2-5; 8 nucleotides line up with TRBD1. Germline CDR1 and CDR2: SGHDT and YYEEEE. Germline trimming cut 3 bases from V and 4 bases from J; bases unmatched to any gene: 2. The length of the CDR3 is 13 residues. The CDR3 bases are TGTGCCAGCAGCTACGGACAGGGAGAGACCCAGTACTTC. Encoded protein: CASSYGQGETQYF.

The rearrangement uses TRBV18 and TRBJ1-2; D possibly corresponds to TRBD1 (5 bases). The ends were cut back, 2 bases at V and 8 bases at J, with 9 bases in the middle. Germline lookup yields CDR1 KGHSH and CDR2 LQKENI. The CDR3 loop spans 12 amino acids. CDR3 residues: CASSPWGQGYTF. The CDR3 DNA reads TGTGCCAGCTCACCATGGGGCCAGGGCTACACCTTC.

The chain carries TRBV6-4 and TRBJ2-3; D remains unclear. Trimming removed 2 bases from V and 0 bases from J, with 3 bases in between. This CDR3 is built from 13 residues. Germline CDR1 reads MRHNA; CDR2 reads SNTAGT. The CDR3 DNA reads TGTGCCAGCAGTGACGGGAGCACAGATACGCAGTATTTT. The encoded protein is CASSDGSTDTQYF.

The rearrangement uses TRBV28 and TRBJ2-2; 10 bases map to TRBD1. The CDR3 is 15 residues long. V lost 5 bases and J lost 6; bases outside the gene matches: 6. Germline CDR1 and CDR2: MDHEN and SYDVKM. The CDR3 DNA reads as TGTGCCAGCAGTCCTAAAGGGACAGGGGCCGGGGAGCTGTTTTTT. Protein: CASSPKGTGAGELFF. Together with reference TRBV28 and TRBJ2-2, the CDR3 gives the full variable domain: DVKVTQSSRYLVKRTGEKVFLECVQDMDHENMFWYRQDPGLGLRLIYFSYDVKMKEKGDIPEGYSVSREKKERFSLILESASTNQTSMYLCASSPKGTGAGELFFGEGSRLTVL.

The rearrangement uses TRBV6-4 and TRBJ1-2; 10 bases line up with TRBD1. Germline CDR1 reads MRHNA; CDR2 reads SNTAGT. The CDR3 runs to 14 residues. J lost 10 bases, V lost 5 bases, and 10 bases had no gene match. CDR3 sequence reads: CASSLYGTGVDYTF. Written as DNA, the CDR3 is TGTGCCAGCAGTCTTTACGGGACAGGGGTGGACTACACCTTC.

In DNA, the CDR3 is TGTGCCATCAGTGAGGACGGGGGCCTTAGAAAGACCCAGTACTTC. Protein sequence: CAISEDGGLRKTQYF. The rearrangement joins TRBV10-3 to TRBJ2-5; D is perhaps TRBD1 or TRBD2 (6 bases each). The germline V and J ends were trimmed by 2 bases and 6 bases, with 16 bases remaining between them. The CDR3 has 15 amino acids. Germline V gene data show CDR1 as ENHRY and CDR2 as SYGVKD.

In DNA form, the CDR3 reads TGTGCCATCAGTGAGCCCAGGGAACCGTATGGCTACACCTTC. Protein product: CAISEPREPYGYTF. The J gene is TRBJ1-2, the V gene TRBV10-3; D is perhaps TRBD1 (5 bases). V was cut by 2 bases and J by 5 bases, with 12 bases left in between. Germline lookup yields CDR1 ENHRY and CDR2 SYGVKD. The CDR3 totals 14 residues.

The rearrangement links TRBV7-2 to TRBJ1-4; D may be TRBD1 (6 bases). The CDR3 totals 16 residues. Germline assignment: CDR1 SGHTA and CDR2 FQGNSA. V shed 0 bases and J shed 8 bases, with 16 bases lying between them. The CDR3 protein is CASSLAPQGYGEKLFF. The CDR3 nucleotides read TGTGCCAGCAGCTTAGCCCCACAGGGATACGGAGAAAAACTGTTTTTT.

This chain joins TRBV5-6 and TRBJ2-5, with D maybe TRBD1 (6 bases). The CDR3 spans 14 residues. V lost 2 bases, J lost 1 base, and 9 bases lay in between. Per germline, CDR1 SGHDT and CDR2 YYEEEE. The CDR3 DNA reads as TGTGCCAGCAGCTTTTTCAGGGGCCAAGAGACCCAGTACTTC. It yields the protein CASSFFRGQETQYF.

This rearrangement joins TRBV5-6 to TRBJ1-4, with 9 nucleotides matching TRBD1. Trimming cost V 0 bases and J 5 bases; bases outside gene matches: 2. Germline CDR1 reads SGHDT; CDR2 reads YYEEEE. There are 15 residues in the CDR3. DNA of the CDR3: TGTGCCAGCAGCTTGGCTGGGACAGGGAATGAAAAACTGTTTTTT. It translates to CASSLAGTGNEKLFF.

This clonotype was picked up one time. This chain links TRBV5-6 with TRBJ2-1, with D uncertain. From germline, CDR1 is SGHDT and CDR2 YYEEEE. Between the trimmed V and J ends, which lost 2 bases and 13 bases, there was a span of 10 bases. The CDR3 length is 11 residues. CDR3 in DNA: TGTGCCAGCAGCTTACAAGTGAACCAGTTCTTC. It codes for CASSLQVNQFF. The full variable domain, completed using reference TRBV5-6 and TRBJ2-1, is DAGVTQSPTHLIKTRGQQVTLRCSPKSGHDTVSWYQQALGQGPQFIFQYYEEEERQRGNFPDRFSGHQFPNYSSELNVNALLLGDSALYLCASSLQVNQFFGPGTRLTVL.

The V and J genes are TRBV10-2 and TRBJ2-7, with 8 bases identical to TRBD1. Germline CDR1 WSHSY, CDR2 SAAADI. This CDR3 is built from 14 residues. The ends lost 6 bases at V and 4 bases at J; junction bases unmatched: 8. CDR3 sequence (DNA): TGCGCCAGCAGACAGGGGGGCCGGGAGTACGAGCAGTACTTC. It specifies CASRQGGREYEQYF.

The chain links TRBV27 to TRBJ2-2; D is ambiguous. The CDR3 is 13 amino acids. CDR1 is MNHEY, CDR2 SMNVEV, per germline (reference sequence). The V end lost 6 bases, the J end lost 6 bases, and 11 bases lay between the germline ends. The DNA for the CDR3 is TGTGCCAGCAGACCCCCGGGTTCCGGGGAGCTGTTTTTT. Protein: CASRPPGSGELFF.

The CDR3: CSARVGSGWTLETQYF. The CDR3 DNA is TGCAGTGCTAGGGTTGGTAGCGGATGGACCCTAGAGACCCAGTACTTC. The chain recombines TRBV20-1 with TRBJ2-5; maybe TRBD2 (6 bases). The germline gives CDR1 DFQATT, CDR2 SNEGSKA (reference sequence). The CDR3 is 16 residues long. The V end lost 3 bases, the J end lost 4 bases, and 21 bases lay between the germline ends.

The chain recombines TRBV7-9 with TRBJ2-3; D unresolved. The germline V and J ends were trimmed by 5 bases and 2 bases, with 5 bases remaining between them. CDR1 is SEHNR, CDR2 FQNEAQ, per germline (reference sequence). The CDR3 consists of 12 residues. The CDR3 region has the DNA TGTGCCAGCAGCCCTAACACAGATACGCAGTATTTT. This sequence encodes CASSPNTDTQYF.

V usage is TRBV30 and J usage is TRBJ1-2; D unresolved. V lost 1 base and J 8 bases, leaving 14 bases between the germline ends. This CDR3 has 13 residues. Per the germline V gene, CDR1 is GTSNPN and CDR2 is SVGIG (reference sequence). In nucleotides, the CDR3 is TGTGCCTGGAGTGCGGCCGCCCGAACAGGCTACACCTTC. Translation: CAWSAAARTGYTF.

This chain connects TRBV5-1 to TRBJ2-7; D is uncertain. The CDR3 totals 14 residues. Deletions cut 4 bases from V and 3 bases from J, with 14 bases between. The germline CDR1 and CDR2 sequences are SGHRS and YFSETQ. CDR3 residues: CASSLRAHDYEQYF. DNA of the CDR3: TGCGCCAGCAGCCTCCGGGCCCACGACTACGAGCAGTACTTC.

The J gene is TRBJ2-7, the V gene TRBV10-3; D is perhaps TRBD2 (6 bases). V lost 6 bases, J lost 5 bases, and 11 bases lay in between. Germline loops: CDR1 ENHRY, CDR2 SYGVKD. The CDR3 is 12 amino acids. The CDR3 coding sequence is TGTGCCATCAGCGGGACTTCTAACGAGCAGTACTTC. This translates into CAISGTSNEQYF.

The chain is built from TRBV29-1 and TRBJ2-3, with TRBD2 identical over 8 bases. The germline gives CDR1 SQVTM, CDR2 ANQGSEA. The J segment lost 5 bases and the V segment lost 4 bases, leaving 2 bases of the junction unmatched. The CDR3 has 12 residues. In DNA form, the CDR3 reads TGCAGCGTTGCCCTAGCGGGAGATACGCAGTATTTT. This encodes CSVALAGDTQYF.

V usage is TRBV20-1 and J usage is TRBJ2-7; no definite D call. The CDR3 is 12 residues long. V lost 5 bases and J lost 3, with 11 bases in between. The germline gives CDR1 DFQATT, CDR2 SNEGSKA (reference sequence). CDR3 DNA: TGCAGTGCTCACCAGAGTGGCTACGAGCAGTACTTC. It codes for CSAHQSGYEQYF.

The chain has TRBV3-1 and TRBJ1-1, with unresolved D. This CDR3 is 14 amino acids long. Trimming removed 0 bases at V and 1 base at J, with 6 bases between. Germline V gene data show CDR1 as LGHDT and CDR2 as YNNKEL (reference sequence). CDR3 nucleotides: TGTGCCAGCAGCCAAGATCTGGGGAACACTGAAGCTTTCTTT. It translates to CASSQDLGNTEAFF.